This T cell receptor beta chain emerged from a study of T cells after yellow fever vaccination. Findings and limits, study-wide: The bulk population could contribute abundant contaminating clonotypes to FACS-sorted repertoires. Weaker overall was a secondary response that nonetheless peaked faster, on day 5 versus 15. Post-booster repertoires contained most primary-vaccination clones again (96% CD4, 88% CD8).

This CDR3 is built from 15 residues. Germline lookup yields CDR1 SQVTM and CDR2 ANQGSEA. V lost 2 bases and J lost 2; bases outside the gene matches: 6. MiXCR, applied by TCRdb to the 5' RACE reads, yields one record per CDR3 protein. The repertoire consists of nearly 550,000 distinct CDR3 sequences, with 19% occurring once and the leading ten covering around an eighth. This clonotype turned up a few times. No antigen is known for it. The sample here was PBMCs, taken 15 days after the yellow fever booster vaccination. The TCR sequence derives from a man aged 25-40 years who received the YFV17D yellow fever vaccine. This rearrangement joins TRBV29-1 to TRBJ1-3, with TRBD1 matching 7 bases. The CDR3, as DNA: TGCAGCGTTGAACAAGGGACAGCTGCTGGAAACACCATATATTTT. This gives the protein CSVEQGTAAGNTIYF. Complete variable domain (other parts from reference TRBV29-1 and TRBJ1-3): SAVISQKPSRDICQRGTSLTIQCQVDSQVTMMFWYRQQPGQSLTLIATANQGSEATYESGFVIDKFPISRPNLTFSTLTVSNMSPEDSSIYLCSVEQGTAAGNTIYFGEGSWLTVV.